The rows below give T cell receptor beta chains drawn from one sample of a study of shared clonotypes between healthy human individuals. The repertoire was sequenced with immunoSEQ multiplex PCR; TCRdb's copy has only in-frame clones and lacks some. Among roughly 2 million clones listed, roughly 95% were seen once. The sequenced material came from naive CD4+ T cells sorted from blood. The receptors here all came from a man aged 18-30 years in good health. Each CDR3 is given with its conserved first and last residue. D genes are given only for firm matches. The size entry is marked missing in some rows and otherwise reads once, few, many or a size class.

V: TRBV25-1; size: -; J: TRBJ2-7; D: -; DNA: TGTGCCAGCAGTGCCCAGACAGGAAGCTCCTACGAGCAGTACTTC; CDR3: CASSAQTGSSYEQYF
V: TRBV19; size: once; J: TRBJ1-5; D: -; DNA: TGTGCCAGTAGTATACGTAGGGCTCAGCCCCAGCATTTT; CDR3: CASSIRRAQPQHF
V: TRBV30; size: -; J: TRBJ2-3; D: TRBD1; DNA: TGTGCCTGGAGTGAGGGACAGTACACAGATACGCAGTATTTT; CDR3: CAWSEGQYTDTQYF
V: TRBV30; size: -; J: TRBJ2-7; D: TRBD2; DNA: TGTGCCTGGAGTGCCCGGGGGGTCCAGTACGAGCAGTACTTC; CDR3: CAWSARGVQYEQYF
V: TRBV5-5; size: -; J: TRBJ1-2; D: -; DNA: TGTGCCAGCAGCACTGAGGGAGGCTATGGCTACACCTTC; CDR3: CASSTEGGYGYTF
V: TRBV4-1; size: -; J: TRBJ1-1; D: -; DNA: TGCGCCAGCAGCCAGCCGGGCCTAGAAAACACTGAAGCTTTCTTT; CDR3: CASSQPGLENTEAFF
V: TRBV18; size: -; J: TRBJ1-2; D: -; DNA: TGTGCCAGCTCGCGTTCCGGGTATCAAGGCTACACCTTC; CDR3: CASSRSGYQGYTF
V: TRBV27; size: -; J: TRBJ2-1; D: -; DNA: TGTGCCAGCTCAGGGGAGCTCCGCTACAATGAGCAGTTCTTC; CDR3: CASSGELRYNEQFF
V: TRBV27; size: -; J: TRBJ2-5; D: -; DNA: TGTGCCAGCAGTTTACAGGCATTAGAGACCCAGTACTTC; CDR3: CASSLQALETQYF
V: TRBV11-3; size: -; J: TRBJ2-1; D: TRBD2; DNA: TGTGCCAGCAGCCCCGGGACTAGCGTCTACAATGAGCAGTTCTTC; CDR3: CASSPGTSVYNEQFF
V: TRBV7-9; size: -; J: TRBJ1-2; D: -; DNA: TGTGCCAGCAGCTTAAACGGCTACACCTTC; CDR3: CASSLNGYTF
V: TRBV28; size: -; J: TRBJ1-2; D: -; DNA: TGTGCCAGCAGTCGTACAATTACGAACTATGGCTACACCTTC; CDR3: CASSRTITNYGYTF
V: TRBV21-1; size: -; J: TRBJ2-3; D: -; DNA: TGTGCCAGCAGCAAAACCGGGCCGCAAAGCGGGGATACGCAGTATTTT; CDR3: CASSKTGPQSGDTQYF
V: TRBV30; size: -; J: TRBJ2-1; D: TRBD2; DNA: TGTGCCTGGGGAACGGGACTAGTGGGCAATGAGCAGTTCTTC; CDR3: CAWGTGLVGNEQFF
V: TRBV2; size: -; J: TRBJ2-7; D: TRBD1; DNA: TGTGCCAGCAGAGCGGACAGGGGGTATTACTACGAGCAGTACTTC; CDR3: CASRADRGYYYEQYF
V: TRBV7-2; size: once; J: TRBJ1-4; D: -; DNA: TGTGCCAGCAGCTCATTTTTGAGTGAAAAACTGTTTTTT; CDR3: CASSSFLSEKLFF
V: TRBV30; size: -; J: TRBJ2-7; D: -; DNA: TGTGCCTTCGAACTCGGGGGTTCCTACGAGCAGTACTTC; CDR3: CAFELGGSYEQYF
V: TRBV7-7; size: -; J: TRBJ2-5; D: TRBD1; DNA: TGTGCTAGCAGCTTAGACAGGGACCAAGAGACCCAGTACTTC; CDR3: CASSLDRDQETQYF
V: TRBV6-5; size: -; J: TRBJ1-6; D: -; DNA: TGTGCCAGCAGCCCAAATATACTACCTAATTCACCCCTCCACTTT; CDR3: CASSPNILPNSPLHF
V: TRBV9; size: once; J: TRBJ2-7; D: -; DNA: TGTGCCAGCAGCGGCGGGACAGAGATTTCCTACGAGCAGTACTTC; CDR3: CASSGGTEISYEQYF
V: TRBV6-6; size: -; J: TRBJ1-1; D: -; DNA: TGTGCCAGCAGTTACGGGGCCGGCAGCGGGAACACTGAAGCTTTCTTT; CDR3: CASSYGAGSGNTEAFF
V: TRBV30; size: -; J: TRBJ2-1; D: -; DNA: TGTGCCTGGAGTACAGCGAATAGCTACAATGAGCAGTTCTTC; CDR3: CAWSTANSYNEQFF
V: TRBV18; size: -; J: TRBJ2-7; D: -; DNA: TGTGCCAGCTCACCGGGAAACAGGACAACCTACGAGCAGTACTTC; CDR3: CASSPGNRTTYEQYF
V: TRBV29-1; size: -; J: TRBJ2-1; D: -; DNA: TGCAGCGTGTTGGGATGGACTGCCTGGGCCTACAATGAGCAGTTCTTC; CDR3: CSVLGWTAWAYNEQFF
V: TRBV18; size: few; J: TRBJ1-2; D: -; DNA: TGTGCCAGCTCACCGACTCCACAGGGCCCTGGCTACACCTTC; CDR3: CASSPTPQGPGYTF
V: TRBV6-1; size: -; J: TRBJ2-7; D: TRBD1; DNA: TGTGCCAGCAGATTAACGGGACAGGGCTACGAGCAGTACTTC; CDR3: CASRLTGQGYEQYF
V: TRBV5-4; size: -; J: TRBJ1-2; D: -; DNA: TGTGCCAGCAGCTTGGAGGCATCCACTAACTATGGCTACACCTTC; CDR3: CASSLEASTNYGYTF
V: TRBV13; size: -; J: TRBJ2-7; D: TRBD1; DNA: TGTGCCAGCAGCACCCGACAGGGTCTCGCCTACGAGCAGTACTTC; CDR3: CASSTRQGLAYEQYF
V: TRBV6-1; size: -; J: TRBJ2-1; D: -; DNA: TGTGCCAGCACCAGTCCACAGGGTTCCTACAATGAGCAGTTCTTC; CDR3: CASTSPQGSYNEQFF
V: TRBV5-1; size: once; J: TRBJ2-3; D: -; DNA: TGCGCCAGCAGTTGGGCGGGGAGGCGGGAAGATACGCAGTATTTT; CDR3: CASSWAGRREDTQYF
V: TRBV10-2; size: -; J: TRBJ2-3; D: TRBD2; DNA: TGCGCCAGCAGTGAGCTAGCGGGTTGGGATACGCAGTATTTT; CDR3: CASSELAGWDTQYF